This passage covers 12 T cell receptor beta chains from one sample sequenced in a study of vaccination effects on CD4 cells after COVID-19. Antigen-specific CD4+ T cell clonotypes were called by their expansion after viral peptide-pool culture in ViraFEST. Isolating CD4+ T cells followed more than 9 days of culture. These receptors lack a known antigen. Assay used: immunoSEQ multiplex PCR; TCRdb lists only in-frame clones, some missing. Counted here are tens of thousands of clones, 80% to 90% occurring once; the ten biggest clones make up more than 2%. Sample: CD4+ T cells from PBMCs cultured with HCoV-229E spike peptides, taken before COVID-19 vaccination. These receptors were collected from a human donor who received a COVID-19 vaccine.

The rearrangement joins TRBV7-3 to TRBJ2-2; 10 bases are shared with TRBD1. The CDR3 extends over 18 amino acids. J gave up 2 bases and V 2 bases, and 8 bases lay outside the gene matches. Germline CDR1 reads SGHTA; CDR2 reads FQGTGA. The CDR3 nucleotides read TGTGCCAGCAGCTTATTCCAGGGGACAGGGGCTAACACCGGGGAGCTGTTTTTT. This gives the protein CASSLFQGTGANTGELFF.

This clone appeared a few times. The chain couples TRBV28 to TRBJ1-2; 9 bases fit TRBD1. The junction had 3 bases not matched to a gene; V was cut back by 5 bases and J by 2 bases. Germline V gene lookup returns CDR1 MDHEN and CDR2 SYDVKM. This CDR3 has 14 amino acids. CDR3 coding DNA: TGTGCCAGCAGTACTACAGGGGGCAACTATGGCTACACCTTC. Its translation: CASSTTGGNYGYTF.

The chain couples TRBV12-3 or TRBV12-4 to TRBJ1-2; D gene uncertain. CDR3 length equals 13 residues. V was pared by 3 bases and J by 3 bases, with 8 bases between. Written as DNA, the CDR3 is TGTGCCAGCAGTTTGCGACACGACTATGGCTACACCTTC. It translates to CASSLRHDYGYTF.

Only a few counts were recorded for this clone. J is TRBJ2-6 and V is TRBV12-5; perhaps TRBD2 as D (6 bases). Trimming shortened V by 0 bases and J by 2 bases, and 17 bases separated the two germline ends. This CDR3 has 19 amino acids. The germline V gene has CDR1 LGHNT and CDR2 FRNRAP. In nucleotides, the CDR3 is TGTGCTAGTGGTTTGGTACCCGACGGGAGTCTGCCTGGGGCCAACGTCCTGACTTTC. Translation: CASGLVPDGSLPGANVLTF.

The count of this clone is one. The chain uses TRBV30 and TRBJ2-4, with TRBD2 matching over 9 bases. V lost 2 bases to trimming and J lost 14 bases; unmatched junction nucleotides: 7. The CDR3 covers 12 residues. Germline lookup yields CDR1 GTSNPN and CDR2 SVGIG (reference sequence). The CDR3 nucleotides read TGTGCCTGGAGTCGTTTCCCTAGCGGGGAGTACTTC. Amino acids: CAWSRFPSGEYF.

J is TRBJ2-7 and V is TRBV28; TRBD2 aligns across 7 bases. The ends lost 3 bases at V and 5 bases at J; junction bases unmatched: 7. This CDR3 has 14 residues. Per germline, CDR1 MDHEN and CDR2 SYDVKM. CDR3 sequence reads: CASSFSASGHEQYV. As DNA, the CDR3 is TGTGCCAGCAGTTTTTCGGCTAGCGGCCACGAGCAGTACGTC.

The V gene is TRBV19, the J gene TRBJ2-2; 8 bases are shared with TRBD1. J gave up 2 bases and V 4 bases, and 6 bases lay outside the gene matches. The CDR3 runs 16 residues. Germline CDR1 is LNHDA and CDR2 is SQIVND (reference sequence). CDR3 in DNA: TGTGCCAGTAGTAGGCAAACAGGGGGTAACACCGGGGAGCTGTTTTTT. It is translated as CASSRQTGGNTGELFF.

In DNA, the CDR3 is TGTGCCAGTAGTATAGATCTACGCAAGGTGGGCTCACCCCTCCACTTT. This gives the protein CASSIDLRKVGSPLHF. The chain carries TRBV19 and TRBJ1-6; D not resolved. This CDR3 is 16 amino acids long. Germline CDR1 and CDR2: LNHDA and SQIVND (reference sequence). V was shortened by 0 bases and J by 10 bases, with 16 bases between the two germline ends. Supplemented by reference TRBV19 and TRBJ1-6, the full variable domain reads DGGITQSPKYLFRKEGQNVTLSCEQNLNHDAMYWYRQDPGQGLRLIYYSQIVNDFQKGDIAEGYSVSREKKESFPLTVTSAQKNPTAFYLCASSIDLRKVGSPLHFGNGTRLTVT.

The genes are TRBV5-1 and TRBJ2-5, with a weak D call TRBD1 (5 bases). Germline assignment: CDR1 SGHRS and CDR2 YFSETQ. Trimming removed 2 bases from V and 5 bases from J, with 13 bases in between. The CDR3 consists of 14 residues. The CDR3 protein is CASSFGQGWETQYF. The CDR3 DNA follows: TGCGCCAGCAGCTTTGGGCAGGGATGGGAGACCCAGTACTTC.

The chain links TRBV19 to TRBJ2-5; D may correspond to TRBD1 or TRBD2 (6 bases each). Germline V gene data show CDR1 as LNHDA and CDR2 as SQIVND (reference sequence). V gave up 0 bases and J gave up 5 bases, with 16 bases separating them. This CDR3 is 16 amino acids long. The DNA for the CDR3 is TGTGCCAGTAGTATAGATAGGGTCAGGGGACTGGAGACCCAGTACTTC. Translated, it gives CASSIDRVRGLETQYF.

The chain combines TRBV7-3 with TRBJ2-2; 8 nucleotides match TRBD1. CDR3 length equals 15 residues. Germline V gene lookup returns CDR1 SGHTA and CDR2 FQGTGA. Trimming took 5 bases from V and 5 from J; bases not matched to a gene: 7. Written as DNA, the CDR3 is TGTGCCAGCAGCCCTGGACAGGGCGAAACCGGGGAGCTGTTTTTT. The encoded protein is CASSPGQGETGELFF.

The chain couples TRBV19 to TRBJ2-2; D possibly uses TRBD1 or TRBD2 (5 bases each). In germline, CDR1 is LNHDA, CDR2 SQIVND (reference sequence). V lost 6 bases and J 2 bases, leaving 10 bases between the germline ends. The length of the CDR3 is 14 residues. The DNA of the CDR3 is TGTGCCAGTAGGTCGGGGCCTAACACCGGGGAGCTGTTTTTT. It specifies CASRSGPNTGELFF.